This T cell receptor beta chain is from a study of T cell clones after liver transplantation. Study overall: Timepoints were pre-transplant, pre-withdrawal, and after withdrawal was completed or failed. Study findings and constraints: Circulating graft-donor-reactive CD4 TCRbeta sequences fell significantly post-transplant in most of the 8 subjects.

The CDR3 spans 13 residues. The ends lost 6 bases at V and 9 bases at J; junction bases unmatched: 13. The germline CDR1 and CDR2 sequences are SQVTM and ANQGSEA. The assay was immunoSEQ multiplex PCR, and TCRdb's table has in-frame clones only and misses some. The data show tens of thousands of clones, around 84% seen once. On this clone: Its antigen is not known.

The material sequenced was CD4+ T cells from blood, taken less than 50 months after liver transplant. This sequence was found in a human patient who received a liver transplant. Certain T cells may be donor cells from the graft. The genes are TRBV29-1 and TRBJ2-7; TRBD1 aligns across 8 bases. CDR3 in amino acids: CSVTGTGLTMQYF. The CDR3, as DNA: TGCAGCGTCACCGGGACAGGTCTTACGATGCAGTACTTC.